The T cell receptor beta chain described here comes from a study of human T cells and chemical hapten exposure. TCRdb fed the RACE reads into MiXCR, producing one record per CDR3 protein. Here the sample spans around 130,000 distinct CDR3 sequences, approximately 8.3% being singletons. The CDR3 is 16 amino acids. V was trimmed by 8 bases and J by 0 bases, leaving 16 bases between them. Time point: healthy volunteer bleed at 2 weeks. Whole blood that had not been fractionated was the source of extracted total RNA. A remark on this clonotype: Its antigen remains unknown.

General observations from the study: The study found that DPC sensitization did not change TCRs above 1 in 1000 frequency.

Sequences were obtained from whole blood. The genes are TRBV12-3 or TRBV12-4 and TRBJ1-4, with D maybe TRBD1 (5 bases). This TCR came from a male donor in good health. Some clones in this sample may be carry-over from other donors' samples. Here the CDR3 reads CASAGTGGPTNEKLFF. As DNA, the CDR3 is TGTGCCAGCGCCGGCACCGGGGGTCCAACTAATGAAAAACTGTTTTTT.